These 3 T cell receptor beta chains were sequenced from one sample in a study of spatial heterogeneity in lung cancer. Whole-study findings and limits: One measure, the expanded intratumoral alpha and beta TCR count, tracked tumor mutation counts.

Indicated time point: sample taken at primary tumor resection. MiXCR was run by TCRdb on the 5' RACE reads, yielding one entry per CDR3 protein. This sample has about 3,900 distinct CDR3 sequences, with less than 6.5% found just once. Which antigens these TCRs recognize remains unknown. The input for sequencing was lung tumor tissue, taken at surgery. These TCRs come from a female donor with early-stage non-small cell lung cancer.

In its sample, this clonotype is medium-sized. V gene TRBV20-1 combines with J gene TRBJ2-3, with D perhaps being TRBD1 or TRBD2 (6 bases each). Germline lookup yields CDR1 DFQATT and CDR2 SNEGSKA (reference sequence). CDR3 size: 15 residues. Trimming left V 8 bases short and J 2 bases short, with 20 bases between. CDR3 region: CSTSKRGLYTDTQYF. The CDR3 DNA reads as TGCAGTACCTCGAAACGGGGGCTCTACACAGATACGCAGTATTTT.

This clonotype is medium-sized within its sample. J is TRBJ1-6 and V is TRBV6-6; D might be TRBD1 (5 bases). V was trimmed by 5 bases and J by 4 bases, leaving 9 bases between them. This CDR3 has 14 residues. The germline CDR1 and CDR2 sequences are MNHNY and SVGAGI (reference sequence). The CDR3 sequence is CASSTGPYNSPLHF. Here the CDR3 DNA reads TGTGCCAGCAGTACGGGACCTTATAATTCACCCCTCCACTTT.

This clonotype occurred many times. The CDR3 sequence is CASSLGLGAALNQPQHF. CDR3 nucleotides: TGTGCCAGCAGCTTAGGTTTGGGCGCGGCCCTCAATCAGCCCCAGCATTTT. The chain is built from TRBV7-9 and TRBJ1-5, with D uncertain. Germline-derived CDR1 and CDR2 are SEHNR and FQNEAQ (reference sequence). V was shortened by 1 base and J by 3 bases, with 16 bases between the two germline ends. This CDR3 contains 17 residues.